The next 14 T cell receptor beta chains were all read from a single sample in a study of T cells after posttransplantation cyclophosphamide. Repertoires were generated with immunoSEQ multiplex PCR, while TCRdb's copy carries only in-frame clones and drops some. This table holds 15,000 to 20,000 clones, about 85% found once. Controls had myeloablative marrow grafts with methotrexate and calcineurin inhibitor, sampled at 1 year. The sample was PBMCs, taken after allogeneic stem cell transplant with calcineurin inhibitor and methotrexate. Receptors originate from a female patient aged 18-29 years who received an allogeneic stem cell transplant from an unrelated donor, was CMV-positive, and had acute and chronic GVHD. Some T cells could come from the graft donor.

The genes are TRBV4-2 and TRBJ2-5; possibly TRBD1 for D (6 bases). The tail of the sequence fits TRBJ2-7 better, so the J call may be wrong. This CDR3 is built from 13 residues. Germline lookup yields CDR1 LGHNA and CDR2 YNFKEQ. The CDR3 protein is CASSQGASYEQYF. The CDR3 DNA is TGTGCCAGCAGCCAGGGGGCCTCCTACGAGCAGTACTTC.

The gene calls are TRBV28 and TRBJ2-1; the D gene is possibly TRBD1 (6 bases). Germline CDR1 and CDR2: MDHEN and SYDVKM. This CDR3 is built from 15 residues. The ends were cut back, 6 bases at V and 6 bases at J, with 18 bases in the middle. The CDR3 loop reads CASSLTRGRSNEQFF. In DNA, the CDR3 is TGTGCCAGCAGCCTTACCAGGGGCAGGTCCAATGAGCAGTTCTTC.

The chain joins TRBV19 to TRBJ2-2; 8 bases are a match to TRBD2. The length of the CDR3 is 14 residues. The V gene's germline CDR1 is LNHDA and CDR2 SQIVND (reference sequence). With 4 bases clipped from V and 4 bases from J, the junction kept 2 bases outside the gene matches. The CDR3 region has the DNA TGTGCCAGTAGTAAAAGCGGGGGCACCGGGGAGCTGTTTTTT. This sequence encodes CASSKSGGTGELFF.

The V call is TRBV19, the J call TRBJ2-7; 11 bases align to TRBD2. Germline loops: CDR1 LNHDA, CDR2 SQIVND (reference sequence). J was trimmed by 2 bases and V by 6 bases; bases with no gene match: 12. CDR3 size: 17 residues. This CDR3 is CASSLGVAGGPPYEQYF. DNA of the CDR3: TGTGCCAGTAGCCTAGGAGTAGCGGGAGGGCCCCCCTACGAGCAGTACTTC.

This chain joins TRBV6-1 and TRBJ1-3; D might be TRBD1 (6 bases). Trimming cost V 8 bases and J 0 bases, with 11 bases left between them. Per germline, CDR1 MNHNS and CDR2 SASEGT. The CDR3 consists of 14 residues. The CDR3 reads CASQQGNSGNTIYF. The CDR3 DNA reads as TGTGCCAGCCAACAGGGTAACTCTGGAAACACCATATATTTT.

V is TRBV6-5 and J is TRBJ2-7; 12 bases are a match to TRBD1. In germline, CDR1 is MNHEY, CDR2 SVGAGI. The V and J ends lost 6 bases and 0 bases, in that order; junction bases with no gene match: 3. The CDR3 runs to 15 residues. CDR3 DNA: TGTGCCAGCAGCCGGGGACAGGGGGCCTCCTACGAGCAGTACTTC. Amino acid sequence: CASSRGQGASYEQYF.

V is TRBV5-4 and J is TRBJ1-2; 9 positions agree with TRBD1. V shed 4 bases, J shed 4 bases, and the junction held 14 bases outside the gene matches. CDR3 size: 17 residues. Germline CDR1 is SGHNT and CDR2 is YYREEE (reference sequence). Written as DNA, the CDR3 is TGTGCCAGCAGCCACACCGGGACAGGGACGGGGGGCTATGGCTACACCTTC. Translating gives CASSHTGTGTGGYGYTF.

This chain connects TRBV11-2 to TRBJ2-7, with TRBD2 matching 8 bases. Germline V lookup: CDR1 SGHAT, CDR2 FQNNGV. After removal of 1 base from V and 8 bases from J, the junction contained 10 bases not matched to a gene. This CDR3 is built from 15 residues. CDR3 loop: CASSLAPGLDLQQYF. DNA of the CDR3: TGTGCCAGCAGCTTAGCGCCGGGACTAGACCTTCAGCAGTACTTC.

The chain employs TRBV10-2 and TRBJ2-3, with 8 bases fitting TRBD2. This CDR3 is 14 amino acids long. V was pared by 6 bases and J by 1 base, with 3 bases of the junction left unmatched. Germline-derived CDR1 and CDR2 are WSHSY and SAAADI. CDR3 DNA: TGCGCCAGCAGGGGACTAGTTGGCACAGATACGCAGTATTTT. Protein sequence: CASRGLVGTDTQYF.

In DNA form, the CDR3 reads TGTGCCAGCAGTGGAGTTTGGGACACCTCCTCCTACGAGCAGTACTTC. Translated: CASSGVWDTSSYEQYF. The genes are TRBV6-1 and TRBJ2-7; D is perhaps TRBD1 (6 bases). The CDR3 runs 16 residues. The germline V gene encodes CDR1 MNHNS and CDR2 SASEGT. Between the trimmed V and J ends, which lost 4 bases and 0 bases, there was a span of 16 bases.

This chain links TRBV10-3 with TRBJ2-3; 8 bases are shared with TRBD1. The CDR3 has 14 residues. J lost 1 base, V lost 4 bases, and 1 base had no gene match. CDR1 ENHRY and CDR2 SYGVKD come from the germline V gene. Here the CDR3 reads CAISVGQGTDTQYF. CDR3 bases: TGTGCCATCAGTGTGGGACAGGGCACAGATACGCAGTATTTT.

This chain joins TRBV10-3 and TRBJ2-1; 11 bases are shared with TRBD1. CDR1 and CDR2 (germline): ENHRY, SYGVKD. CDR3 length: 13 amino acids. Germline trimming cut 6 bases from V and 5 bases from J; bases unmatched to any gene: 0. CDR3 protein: CAIRGQGDNEQFF. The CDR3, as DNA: TGTGCCATCAGGGGACAGGGGGACAATGAGCAGTTCTTC.

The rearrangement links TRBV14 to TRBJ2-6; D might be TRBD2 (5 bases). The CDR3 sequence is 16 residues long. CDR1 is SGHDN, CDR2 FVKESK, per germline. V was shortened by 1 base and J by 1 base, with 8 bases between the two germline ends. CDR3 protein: CASSQAGLSGANVLTF. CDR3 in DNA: TGTGCCAGCAGCCAAGCCGGACTTTCTGGGGCCAACGTCCTGACTTTC.

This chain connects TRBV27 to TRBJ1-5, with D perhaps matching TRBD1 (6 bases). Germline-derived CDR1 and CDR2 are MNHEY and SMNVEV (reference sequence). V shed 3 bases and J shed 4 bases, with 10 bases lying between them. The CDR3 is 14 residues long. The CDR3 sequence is CASSLGRGNQPQHF. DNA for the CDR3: TGTGCCAGCAGTTTGGGCAGGGGTAATCAGCCCCAGCATTTT.